This T cell receptor beta chain was profiled in a study of low-dose radiotherapy and immunotherapy resistance in tumors. This clonotype has at least ten counts. Noted time point: after trial treatment. Documented treatment: LDRT plus nivolumab, ipilimumab, low-dose cyclophosphamide and aspirin (RACIN trial). Trimming cost V 3 bases and J 4 bases; bases outside gene matches: 13. The length of the CDR3 is 17 residues. Per germline, CDR1 GTSNPN and CDR2 SVGIG (reference sequence). Covering alpha and beta chains, TRAV- and TRBV-specific primers were used for the first-strand cDNA. TCR amplification involved about 19 PCR cycles with a constant-region primer and V-primer adapter. TCRdb processed the reads anew with MiXCR; each CDR3 protein has one entry. The sample holds around 58,000 distinct CDR3 sequences, around 23% seen once.

The sequence came from a male donor with prostate cancer. The genes are TRBV30 and TRBJ2-1; 9 bases match TRBD2. The source was PBMCs, collected after low-dose radiotherapy plus immunotherapy. The CDR3 sequence is CAWRSGFGLALYNEQFF. In DNA form, the CDR3 reads TGTGCCTGGAGAAGTGGGTTCGGACTAGCGCTATACAATGAGCAGTTCTTC. The full variable domain, rest sourced from reference TRBV30 and TRBJ2-1, is SQTIHQWPATLVQPVGSPLSLECTVEGTSNPNLYWYRQAAGRGLQLLFYSVGIGQISSEVPQNLSASRPQDRQFILSSKKLLLSDSGFYLCAWRSGFGLALYNEQFFGPGTRLTVL.